This TCR beta chain comes out of a study of OX40 agonist ivuxolimab in advanced cancers. For the study at large: The group had a mean age of roughly 56 years, ranged from about 20 to 79, and was 80% to 90% male. Findings and caveats of the study: The study found among the lowest clonal expansion in partial responders at 0.1-3.0 mg/kg.

The CDR3 totals 14 residues. The V end lost 5 bases, the J end lost 4 bases, and 14 bases lay between the germline ends. From germline, CDR1 is SGHVS and CDR2 FNYEAQ. Some clones are missing from TCRdb's copy, which holds only in-frame ones; the method was immunoSEQ multiplex PCR. This sample has around 51,000 clones, with around nine tenths found just once. Comment on this clone: Its antigen remains unidentified.

The specimen was CD4+ or CD8+ T cells sorted from blood, collected in a trial of the OX40 agonist ivuxolimab. V gene TRBV7-6 combines with J gene TRBJ1-2; D not certain. This TCR was sampled from an adult with an advanced solid tumor such as melanoma, head and neck, liver or kidney cancer. Written as DNA, the CDR3 is TGTGCCAGCAGCCAATCTCGAAAGACCTATGGCTACACCTTC. This gives the protein CASSQSRKTYGYTF.